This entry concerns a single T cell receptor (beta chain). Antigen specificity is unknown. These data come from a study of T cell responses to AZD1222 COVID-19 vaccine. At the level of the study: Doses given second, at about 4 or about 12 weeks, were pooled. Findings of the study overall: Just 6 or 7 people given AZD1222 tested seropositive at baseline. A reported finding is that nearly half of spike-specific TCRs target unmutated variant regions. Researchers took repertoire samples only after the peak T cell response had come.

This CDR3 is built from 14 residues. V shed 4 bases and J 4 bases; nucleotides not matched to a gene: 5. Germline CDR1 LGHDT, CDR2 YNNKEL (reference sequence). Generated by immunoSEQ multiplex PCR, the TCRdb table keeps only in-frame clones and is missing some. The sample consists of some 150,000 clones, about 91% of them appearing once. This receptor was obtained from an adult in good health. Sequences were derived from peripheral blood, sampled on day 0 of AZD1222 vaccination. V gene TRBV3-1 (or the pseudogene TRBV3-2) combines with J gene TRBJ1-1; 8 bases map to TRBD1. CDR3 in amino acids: CASSLGQGGTEAFF. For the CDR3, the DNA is TGTGCCAGCAGCCTCGGACAGGGTGGCACTGAAGCTTTCTTT.